This section outlines one TCR beta chain sequence together with its context. Its target is not known. Exclusion applied to patients with other autoimmune diseases, uncontrolled infections, pregnancy or lactation. This entry comes from a study of Graves' ophthalmopathy and Graves' hyperthyroidism. For repertoire sequencing, the TCR beta CDR3 regions were amplified from RNA transcripts. Investigators did first-round RT-PCR with HTBI primers, then second-round multiplex PCR. TCRdb called the multiplex PCR reads again in MiXCR, with one record for every CDR3 protein. The sample lists about 590,000 distinct CDR3 sequences; under 40% were seen once. General observations from the study: Forecasting of ophthalmopathy progression by the model achieved less than 71% sensitivity and less than 80% specificity.

This TCR was sampled from an adult man with Graves' hyperthyroidism. Source material: peripheral blood or thyroid tissue (not recorded which).

This chain's CDR3 is CASSLAGTPKVGEQYF. The CDR3 DNA reads as TGTGCCAGCAGCTTAGCCGGGACACCCAAGGTCGGGGAGCAGTACTTC. The J gene is TRBJ2-7, the V gene TRBV7-9; TRBD1 is a possible D gene (6 bases). Germline V gene sequence: CDR1 SEHNR, CDR2 FQNEAQ (reference sequence). CDR3 size: 16 residues. Trimming pared 0 bases from V and 7 bases from J, leaving 19 bases between.